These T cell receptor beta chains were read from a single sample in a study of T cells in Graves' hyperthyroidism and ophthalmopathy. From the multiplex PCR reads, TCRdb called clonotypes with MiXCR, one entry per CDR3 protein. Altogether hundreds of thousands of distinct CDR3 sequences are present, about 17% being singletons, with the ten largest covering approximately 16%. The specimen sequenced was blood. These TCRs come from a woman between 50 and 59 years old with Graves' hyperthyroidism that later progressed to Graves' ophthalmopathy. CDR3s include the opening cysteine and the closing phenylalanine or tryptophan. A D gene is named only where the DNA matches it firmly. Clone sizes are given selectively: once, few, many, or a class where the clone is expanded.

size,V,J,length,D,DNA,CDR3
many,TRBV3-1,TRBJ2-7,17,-,TGTGCCAGCAGCCAAGTTTGGAACCTGGGATCCACCTACGAGCAGTACTTC,CASSQVWNLGSTYEQYF
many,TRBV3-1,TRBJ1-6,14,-,TGTGCCAGCAGCCGGGGACGTTCAAATTCACCCCTCCACTTT,CASSRGRSNSPLHF
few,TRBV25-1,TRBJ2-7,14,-,TGTGCCAGCAGTGAGAGGGGGGATTGGAACGAGCAGTACTTC,CASSERGDWNEQYF
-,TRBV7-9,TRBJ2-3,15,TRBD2,TGTGCCAGCAGCCTGGGACTAGGTGATACGGATACGCAGTATTTT,CASSLGLGDTDTQYF
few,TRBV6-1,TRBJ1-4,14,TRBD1,TGTGCCAGCACCGCGACAGGGGGGAATGAAAAACTGTTTTTT,CASTATGGNEKLFF
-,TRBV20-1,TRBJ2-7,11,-,TGCAGTGCCGAAGACATAGCCGAGCAGTACTTC,CSAEDIAEQYF
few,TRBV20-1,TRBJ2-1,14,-,TGCAGTGCTAGACGCGGGACCGGCTACAATGAGCAGTTCTTC,CSARRGTGYNEQFF
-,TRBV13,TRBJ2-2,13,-,TGTGCCAGCAGCTTAGACGCGAGAAAGGAGCTGTTTTTT,CASSLDARKELFF
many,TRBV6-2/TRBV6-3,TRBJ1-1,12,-,TGTGCCAGCAGTTACCGACTCACTGAAGCTTTCTTT,CASSYRLTEAFF
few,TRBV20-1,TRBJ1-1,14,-,TGCAGTGCTAAGGTGGTACGGGTGAACACTGAAGCTTTCTTT,CSAKVVRVNTEAFF
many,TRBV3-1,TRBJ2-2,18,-,TGTGCCAGCAGCCAAGATACCCAAGCGACCGCGAACACCGGGGAGCTGTTTTTT,CASSQDTQATANTGELFF
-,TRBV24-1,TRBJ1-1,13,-,TGTGCCACCAGTGATCTTAGGGGACAAGAAGCTTTCTTT,CATSDLRGQEAFF
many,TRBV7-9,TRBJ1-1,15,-,TGTGCCAGCAGCCTCCAAGCGGGGGCGAGGACTGAAGCTTTCTTT,CASSLQAGARTEAFF
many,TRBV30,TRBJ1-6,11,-,TGTGCCTGGAGTGTGAAGTCACCCCTCCACTTT,CAWSVKSPLHF
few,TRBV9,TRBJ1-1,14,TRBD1,TGTGCCAGCAGCGCCACAGGGGAAGGAACTGAAGCTTTCTTT,CASSATGEGTEAFF
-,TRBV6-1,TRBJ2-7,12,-,TGTGCCAGCAGTAGGAGCCCTGGCGAGCAGTACTTC,CASSRSPGEQYF
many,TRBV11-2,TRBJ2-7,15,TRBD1,TGTGCCAGCAGCCCCGGGACAGGGGGTGGCTACGAGCAGTACTTC,CASSPGTGGGYEQYF
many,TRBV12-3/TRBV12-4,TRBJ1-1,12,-,TGTGCCAGCAGTAAGACAGTTAGTGAAGCTTTCTTT,CASSKTVSEAFF
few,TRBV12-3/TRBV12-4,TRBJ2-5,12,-,TGTGCCAGCTCCCGGAGCCCGGAGACCCAGTACTTC,CASSRSPETQYF
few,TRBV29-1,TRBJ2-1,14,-,TGCAGCGTTGAAGAGGGGGGGCCAAGCAATGAGCAGTTCTTC,CSVEEGGPSNEQFF